A single sample is the source of the 21 T cell receptor beta chains below, sequenced in a study of shared clonotypes between healthy human individuals. Assay used: immunoSEQ multiplex PCR; TCRdb lists only in-frame clones, some missing. Among 1,500,000 or so clones, around 97% were seen once, and the ten largest hold approximately 1%. Sample: naive CD4+ T cells sorted from blood. This sample's subset: CD45RA+ positively selected. The receptors were gathered from a man aged 25-45 years in good health.

The genes are TRBV7-6 and TRBJ1-4; a possible D gene is TRBD1 (6 bases). Per germline, CDR1 SGHVS and CDR2 FNYEAQ. Trimming removed 0 bases from V and 6 bases from J, with 14 bases in between. This CDR3 is 16 amino acids long. Written as DNA, the CDR3 is TGTGCCAGCAGCTTAGCGGTTCGGCCAGGGGATGAAAAACTGTTTTTT. Translating it yields CASSLAVRPGDEKLFF.

This rearrangement joins TRBV10-2 to TRBJ2-2; tentative D call: TRBD1 (5 bases). This CDR3 comprises 16 residues. In germline, CDR1 is WSHSY, CDR2 SAAADI. V was shortened by 2 bases and J by 3 bases, with 13 bases between the two germline ends. The CDR3 bases are TGCGCCAGCAGTGAGCCGCAGGGTGTGCACACCGGGGAGCTGTTTTTT. Protein product: CASSEPQGVHTGELFF.

J is TRBJ2-1 and V is TRBV6-5, with no clear D. Trimming removed 3 bases from V and 4 bases from J, with 10 bases in between. The germline V gene encodes CDR1 MNHEY and CDR2 SVGAGI. This CDR3 region has 14 residues. CDR3: CASSYDSGYNEQFF. The CDR3 DNA follows: TGTGCCAGCAGTTATGACTCCGGTTACAATGAGCAGTTCTTC.

The genes are TRBV7-9 and TRBJ1-2, with D unresolved. V gave up 5 bases and J gave up 3 bases, with 16 bases separating them. Germline-derived CDR1 and CDR2 are SEHNR and FQNEAQ (reference sequence). The CDR3 has 15 residues. CDR3 nucleotides: TGTGCCAGCAGCCAGACTACGCTGGCGCACTATGGCTACACCTTC. Amino acids: CASSQTTLAHYGYTF.

The V and J genes are TRBV7-2 and TRBJ1-4; D is unclear. V lost 3 bases and J 7 bases, leaving 9 bases between the germline ends. The CDR3 has 13 residues. Germline assignment: CDR1 SGHTA and CDR2 FQGNSA. DNA of the CDR3: TGTGCCAGCAGCTTGAACAGCGGTGAAAAACTGTTTTTT. Translating it yields CASSLNSGEKLFF. Variable domain in full (rest from reference TRBV7-2 and TRBJ1-4): GAGVSQSPSNKVTEKGKDVELRCDPISGHTALYWYRQSLGQGLEFLIYFQGNSAPDKSGLPSDRFSAERTGGSVSTLTIQRTQQEDSAVYLCASSLNSGEKLFFGSGTQLSVL.

The rearrangement joins TRBV5-1 to TRBJ2-2, with 12 bases lining up with TRBD2. V lost 2 bases to trimming and J lost 3 bases; unmatched junction nucleotides: 14. The germline V gene encodes CDR1 SGHRS and CDR2 YFSETQ. The CDR3 is 20 residues long. DNA of the CDR3: TGCGCCAGCAGCTTTCCGCCCCCTAGCGGGAGGGTCCGGGACACCGGGGAGCTGTTTTTT. As protein: CASSFPPPSGRVRDTGELFF.

CDR3 coding DNA: TGTGCCAGCAGCGTAGACCCTCTGGTACGAACACCCTACAATGAGCAGTTCTTC. This gives the protein CASSVDPLVRTPYNEQFF. The V call is TRBV9, the J call TRBJ2-1; D unresolved. Germline V gives CDR1 SGDLS, CDR2 YYNGEE. Trimming pared 0 bases from V and 2 bases from J, leaving 18 bases between. This CDR3 has 18 residues.

The J gene is TRBJ1-1, the V gene TRBV7-9; unclear D gene. Germline-derived CDR1 and CDR2 are SEHNR and FQNEAQ (reference sequence). V lost 5 bases and J 12 bases, leaving 13 bases between the germline ends. The CDR3 totals 11 residues. The CDR3 protein is CASSKDREPFF. The CDR3 DNA follows: TGTGCCAGCAGCAAGGACCGAGAACCTTTCTTT.

The chain joins TRBV7-9 to TRBJ1-4, with D unclear. V was clipped by 4 bases and J by 0 bases, with 12 bases between them. Germline CDR1 is SEHNR and CDR2 is FQNEAQ (reference sequence). The CDR3 is 16 residues long. The CDR3 loop reads CASSSPRAATNEKLFF. The CDR3 region has the DNA TGTGCCAGCAGCTCGCCTAGGGCAGCAACTAATGAAAAACTGTTTTTT.

The genes are TRBV6-6 and TRBJ1-5, with D maybe TRBD1 (6 bases). V dropped 4 bases and J dropped 6 bases, with 19 bases sitting between them. CDR3 length: 16 amino acids. Germline lookup yields CDR1 MNHNY and CDR2 SVGAGI (reference sequence). The CDR3 is CASSWGPQGTVQPQHF. The CDR3 DNA follows: TGTGCCAGCAGTTGGGGTCCGCAGGGGACCGTTCAGCCCCAGCATTTT.

This clone has only one observation. The J gene is TRBJ2-1, the V gene TRBV4-2; TRBD2 matches at 8 bases. This CDR3 is built from 16 residues. Per germline, CDR1 LGHNA and CDR2 YNFKEQ. The V and J ends lost 4 bases and 0 bases, in that order; junction bases with no gene match: 5. This CDR3 reads CASSRTAGGSYNEQFF. Here the CDR3 DNA reads TGTGCCAGCAGCCGAACGGCGGGAGGCTCCTACAATGAGCAGTTCTTC.

The rearrangement links TRBV2 to TRBJ2-3, with 14 bases identical to TRBD2. CDR1 SNHLY and CDR2 FYNNEI come from the germline V gene. This CDR3 spans 20 amino acids. Trimming at V came to 4 bases and at J to 1 base, leaving 13 bases not matched to a gene. In DNA, the CDR3 is TGTGCCAGCAGTGGGGGGACCGGGACTAGCGGGAGATTGGGCACAGATACGCAGTATTTT. This encodes CASSGGTGTSGRLGTDTQYF.

The genes are TRBV7-2 and TRBJ2-1; D is possibly TRBD1 (6 bases). This CDR3 region has 14 residues. Germline values: CDR1 SGHTA, CDR2 FQGNSA. Trimming left V 5 bases short and J 5 bases short, with 13 bases between. This CDR3 reads CASSLERQDNEQFF. DNA of the CDR3: TGTGCCAGCAGCCTAGAAAGACAGGACAATGAGCAGTTCTTC.

This clone appeared a single time. The chain uses TRBV14 and TRBJ2-5; D gene unclear. The V end was cut by 0 bases, the J end by 3 bases, with 14 bases between. The CDR3 contains 16 residues. The V gene's germline CDR1 is SGHDN and CDR2 FVKESK. CDR3 in DNA: TGTGCCAGCAGCCAAGACATGGGCGGATACAAAGAGACCCAGTACTTC. Translated: CASSQDMGGYKETQYF.

The V gene is TRBV9, the J gene TRBJ2-1; perhaps D is TRBD1 or TRBD2 (7 bases each). V was pared by 0 bases and J by 5 bases, with 27 bases between. This CDR3 contains 20 residues. The germline V gene encodes CDR1 SGDLS and CDR2 YYNGEE. The CDR3 loop is CASSVAPSWRGGRGHNEQFF. The CDR3 bases are TGTGCCAGCAGCGTAGCTCCATCTTGGCGTGGTGGGAGGGGGCACAATGAGCAGTTCTTC.

The rearrangement links TRBV30 to TRBJ2-3; tentative D call: TRBD2 (6 bases). Germline V lookup: CDR1 GTSNPN, CDR2 SVGIG (reference sequence). V was pared by 1 base and J by 4 bases, with 24 bases between. The length of the CDR3 is 18 residues. CDR3 sequence reads: CAWSGYENRRERSDTQYF. CDR3 nucleotides: TGTGCCTGGAGTGGGTATGAGAACCGGAGGGAGCGGTCAGATACGCAGTATTTT.

The chain links TRBV7-2 to TRBJ2-2, with 10 nucleotides matching TRBD1. The junction had 1 base not matched to a gene; V was cut back by 5 bases and J by 4 bases. In germline, CDR1 is SGHTA, CDR2 FQGNSA. The CDR3 runs to 14 residues. The CDR3 region is CASSRQGATGELFF. CDR3 sequence (DNA): TGTGCCAGCAGCCGACAGGGGGCCACCGGGGAGCTGTTTTTT.

This clone was recorded once. The genes are TRBV10-2 and TRBJ2-2; 9 nucleotides match TRBD2. From germline, CDR1 is WSHSY and CDR2 SAAADI. The CDR3 runs 16 residues. V lost 2 bases, J lost 6 bases, and 7 bases stayed unmatched. The CDR3 sequence is CASSEPLSGRAGELFF. The CDR3, as DNA: TGCGCCAGCAGTGAGCCGCTTAGCGGGAGAGCCGGGGAGCTGTTTTTT.

The CDR3 sequence: CSAPLIYEQYF. The CDR3 coding sequence is TGCAGTGCTCCTTTGATATACGAGCAGTACTTC. The V call is TRBV20-1, the J call TRBJ2-7; D is unresolved. The CDR3 is 11 amino acids. Trimming shortened V by 5 bases and J by 4 bases, and 9 bases separated the two germline ends. The germline CDR1 and CDR2 sequences are DFQATT and SNEGSKA (reference sequence).

This chain connects TRBV19 to TRBJ2-1; 7 nucleotides align to TRBD2. Germline loops: CDR1 LNHDA, CDR2 SQIVND (reference sequence). The CDR3 loop spans 20 amino acids. The DNA of the CDR3 is TGTGCGCTGGTGTCGCTTGCGGGTCTAGCGGTTACCAGCTCCTACAATGAGCAGTTCTTC. As protein: CALVSLAGLAVTSSYNEQFF.

The CDR3 loop reads CASIISSNQPQHF. CDR3 bases: TGTGCCAGCATTATTTCTAGCAATCAGCCCCAGCATTTT. This sequence joins TRBV6-1 and TRBJ1-5, with D unresolved. This CDR3 is 13 amino acids long. The V and J ends lost 7 bases and 0 bases respectively, with 7 bases between them. Germline values: CDR1 MNHNS, CDR2 SASEGT.